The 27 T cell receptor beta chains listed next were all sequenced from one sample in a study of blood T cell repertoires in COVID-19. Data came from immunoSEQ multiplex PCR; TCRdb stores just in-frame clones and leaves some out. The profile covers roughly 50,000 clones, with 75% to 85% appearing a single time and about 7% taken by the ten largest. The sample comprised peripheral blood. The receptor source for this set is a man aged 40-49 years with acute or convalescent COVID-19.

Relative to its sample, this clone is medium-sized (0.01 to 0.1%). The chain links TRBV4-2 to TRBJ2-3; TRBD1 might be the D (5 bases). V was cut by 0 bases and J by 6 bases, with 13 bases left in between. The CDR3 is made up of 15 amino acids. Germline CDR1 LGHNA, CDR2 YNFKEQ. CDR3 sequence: CASSQDGRVQDTQYF. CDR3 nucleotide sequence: TGTGCCAGCAGCCAAGATGGCAGGGTCCAGGATACGCAGTATTTT.

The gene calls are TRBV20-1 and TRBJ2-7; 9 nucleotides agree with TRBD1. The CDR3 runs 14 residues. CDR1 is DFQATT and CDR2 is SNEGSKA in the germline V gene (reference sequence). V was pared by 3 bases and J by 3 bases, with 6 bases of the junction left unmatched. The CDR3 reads CSASRGQGFYEQYF. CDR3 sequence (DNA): TGCAGTGCTAGTCGGGGACAGGGTTTCTACGAGCAGTACTTC.

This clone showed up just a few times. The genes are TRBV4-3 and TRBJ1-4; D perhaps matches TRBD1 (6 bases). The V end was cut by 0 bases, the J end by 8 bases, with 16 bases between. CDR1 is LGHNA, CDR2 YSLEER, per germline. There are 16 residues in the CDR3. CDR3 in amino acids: CASSQDPTRGLEKLFF. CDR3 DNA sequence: TGCGCCAGCAGCCAAGATCCCACCAGGGGTCTAGAAAAACTGTTTTTT.

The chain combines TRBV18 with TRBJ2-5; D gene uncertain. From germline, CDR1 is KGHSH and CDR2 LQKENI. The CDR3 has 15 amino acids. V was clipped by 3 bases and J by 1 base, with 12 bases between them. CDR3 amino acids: CASSPNSPRQETQYF. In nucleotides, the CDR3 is TGTGCCAGCTCACCTAACTCCCCTCGCCAAGAGACCCAGTACTTC.

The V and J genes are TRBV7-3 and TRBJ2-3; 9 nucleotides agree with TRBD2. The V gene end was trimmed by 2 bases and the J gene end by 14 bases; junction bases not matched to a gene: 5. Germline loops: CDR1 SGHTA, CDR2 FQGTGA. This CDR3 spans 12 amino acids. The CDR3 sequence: CASSLAGGQRYF. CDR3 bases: TGTGCCAGCAGCTTAGCGGGGGGGCAGCGGTATTTT.

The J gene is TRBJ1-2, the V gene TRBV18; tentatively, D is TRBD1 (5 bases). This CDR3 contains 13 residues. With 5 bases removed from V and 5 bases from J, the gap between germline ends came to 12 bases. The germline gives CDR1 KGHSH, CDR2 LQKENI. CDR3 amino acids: CASSTAGRYGYTF. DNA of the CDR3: TGTGCCAGCTCAACAGCAGGGAGGTATGGCTACACCTTC. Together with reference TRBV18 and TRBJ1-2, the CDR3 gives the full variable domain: NAGVMQNPRHLVRRRGQEARLRCSPMKGHSHVYWYRQLPEEGLKFMVYLQKENIIDESGMPKERFSAEFPKEGPSILRIQQVVRGDSAAYFCASSTAGRYGYTFGSGTRLTVV.

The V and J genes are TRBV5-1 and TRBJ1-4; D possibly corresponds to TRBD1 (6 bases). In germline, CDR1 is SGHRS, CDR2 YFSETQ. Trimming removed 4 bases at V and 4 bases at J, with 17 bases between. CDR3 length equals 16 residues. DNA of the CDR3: TGCGCCAGCAGCCAGGGGTTGGGGCAGCTTAATGAAAAACTGTTTTTT. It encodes CASSQGLGQLNEKLFF.

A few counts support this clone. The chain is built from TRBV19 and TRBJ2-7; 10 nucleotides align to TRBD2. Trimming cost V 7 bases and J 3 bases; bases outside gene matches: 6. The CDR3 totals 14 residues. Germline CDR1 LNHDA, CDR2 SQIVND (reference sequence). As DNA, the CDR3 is TGTGCCAGTAACCCTAGCGGGGGCTTCTACGAGCAGTACTTC. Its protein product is CASNPSGGFYEQYF. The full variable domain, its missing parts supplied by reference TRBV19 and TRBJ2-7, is DGGITQSPKYLFRKEGQNVTLSCEQNLNHDAMYWYRQDPGQGLRLIYYSQIVNDFQKGDIAEGYSVSREKKESFPLTVTSAQKNPTAFYLCASNPSGGFYEQYFGPGTRLTVT.

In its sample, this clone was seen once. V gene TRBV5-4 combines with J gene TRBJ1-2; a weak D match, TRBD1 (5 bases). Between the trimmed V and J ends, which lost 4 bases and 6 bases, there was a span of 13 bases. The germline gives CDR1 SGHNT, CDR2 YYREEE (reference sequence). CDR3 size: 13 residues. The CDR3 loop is CASSARGGNGYTF. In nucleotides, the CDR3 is TGTGCCAGCAGCGCCCGGGGGGGTAATGGCTACACCTTC. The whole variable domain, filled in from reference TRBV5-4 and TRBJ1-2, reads ETGVTQSPTHLIKTRGQQVTLRCSSQSGHNTVSWYQQALGQGPQFIFQYYREEENGRGNFPPRFSGLQFPNYSSELNVNALELDDSALYLCASSARGGNGYTFGSGTRLTVV.

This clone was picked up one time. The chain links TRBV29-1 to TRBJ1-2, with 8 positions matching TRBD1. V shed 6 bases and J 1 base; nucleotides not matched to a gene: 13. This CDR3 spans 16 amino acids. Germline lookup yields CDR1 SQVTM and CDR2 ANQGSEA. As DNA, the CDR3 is TGCAGCGTCGGCGAGACAGGGGCCCGTTTTAACTATGGCTACACCTTC. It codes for CSVGETGARFNYGYTF.

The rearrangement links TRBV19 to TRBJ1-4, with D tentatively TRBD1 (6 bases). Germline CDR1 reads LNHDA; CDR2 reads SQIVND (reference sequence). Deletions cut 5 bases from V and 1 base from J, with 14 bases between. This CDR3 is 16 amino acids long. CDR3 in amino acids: CASSVPGHLTNEKLFF. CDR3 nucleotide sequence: TGTGCCAGTAGTGTCCCGGGACACCTAACTAATGAAAAACTGTTTTTT. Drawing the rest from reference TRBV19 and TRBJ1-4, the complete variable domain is DGGITQSPKYLFRKEGQNVTLSCEQNLNHDAMYWYRQDPGQGLRLIYYSQIVNDFQKGDIAEGYSVSREKKESFPLTVTSAQKNPTAFYLCASSVPGHLTNEKLFFGSGTQLSVL.

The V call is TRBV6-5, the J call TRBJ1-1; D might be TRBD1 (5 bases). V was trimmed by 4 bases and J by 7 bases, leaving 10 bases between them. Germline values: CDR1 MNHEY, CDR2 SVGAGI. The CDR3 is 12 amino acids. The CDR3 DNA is TGTGCCAGCAGTTTGGGCAGGGATGAAGCTTTCTTT. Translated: CASSLGRDEAFF.

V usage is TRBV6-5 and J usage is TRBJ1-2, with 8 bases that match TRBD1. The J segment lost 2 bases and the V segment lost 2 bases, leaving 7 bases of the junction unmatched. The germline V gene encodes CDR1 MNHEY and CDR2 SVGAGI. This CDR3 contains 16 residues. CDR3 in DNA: TGTGCCAGCAGTTACATCGGACAGGGAGCGAACTATGGCTACACCTTC. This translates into CASSYIGQGANYGYTF.

The CDR3 region is CASTPKAGLAGELFF. CDR3 in DNA: TGTGCCAGCACTCCTAAGGCGGGGCTCGCCGGGGAGCTGTTTTTT. The chain links TRBV2 to TRBJ2-2; a possible D gene is TRBD2 (6 bases). Trimming took off 7 bases at V and 6 bases at J, with 18 bases between the two ends. Germline V lookup: CDR1 SNHLY, CDR2 FYNNEI. The CDR3 is made up of 15 amino acids.

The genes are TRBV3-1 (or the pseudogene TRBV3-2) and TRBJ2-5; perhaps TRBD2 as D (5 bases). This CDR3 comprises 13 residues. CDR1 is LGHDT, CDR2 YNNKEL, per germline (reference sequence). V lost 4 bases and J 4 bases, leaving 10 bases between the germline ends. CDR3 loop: CASSPYEGETQYF. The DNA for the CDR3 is TGTGCCAGCAGCCCGTATGAGGGAGAGACCCAGTACTTC.

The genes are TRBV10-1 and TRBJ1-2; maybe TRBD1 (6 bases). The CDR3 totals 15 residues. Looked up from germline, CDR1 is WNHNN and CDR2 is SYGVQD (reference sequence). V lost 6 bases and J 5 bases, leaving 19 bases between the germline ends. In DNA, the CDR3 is TGCGCCAGCAGGTATGGGACATTCTCGGTATATGGCTACACCTTC. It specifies CASRYGTFSVYGYTF.

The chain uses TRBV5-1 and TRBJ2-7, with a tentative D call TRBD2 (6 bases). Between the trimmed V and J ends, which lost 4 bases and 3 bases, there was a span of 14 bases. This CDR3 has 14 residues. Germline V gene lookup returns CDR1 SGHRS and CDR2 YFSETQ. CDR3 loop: CASSPSASVYEQYF. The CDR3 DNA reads TGCGCCAGCAGCCCTAGCGCTTCGGTCTACGAGCAGTACTTC.

CDR3 amino acids: CASRLTQGFGTGELFF. The CDR3 DNA is TGCGCCAGCAGGCTCACACAGGGGTTCGGCACCGGGGAGCTGTTTTTT. The rearrangement links TRBV5-1 to TRBJ2-2; 7 nucleotides line up with TRBD1. The CDR3 consists of 16 residues. V lost 5 bases to trimming and J lost 4 bases; unmatched junction nucleotides: 11. CDR1 is SGHRS, CDR2 YFSETQ, per germline.

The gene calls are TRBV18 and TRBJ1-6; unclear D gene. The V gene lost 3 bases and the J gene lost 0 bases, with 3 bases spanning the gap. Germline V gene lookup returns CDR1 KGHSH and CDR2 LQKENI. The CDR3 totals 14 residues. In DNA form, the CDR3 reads TGTGCCAGCTCACCGAGCTCCTATAATTCACCCCTCCACTTT. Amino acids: CASSPSSYNSPLHF.

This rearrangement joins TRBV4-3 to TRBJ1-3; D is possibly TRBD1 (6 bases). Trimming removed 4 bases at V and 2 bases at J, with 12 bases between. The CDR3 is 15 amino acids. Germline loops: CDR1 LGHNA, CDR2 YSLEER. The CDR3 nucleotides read TGCGCCAGCAGCCCCGAGGACAGCCCTGGAAACACCATATATTTT. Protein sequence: CASSPEDSPGNTIYF.

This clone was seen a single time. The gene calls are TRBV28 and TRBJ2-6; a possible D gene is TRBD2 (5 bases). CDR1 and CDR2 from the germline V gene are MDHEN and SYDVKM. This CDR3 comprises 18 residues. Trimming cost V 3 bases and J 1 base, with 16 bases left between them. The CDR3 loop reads CASSFQKGPGSGANVLTF. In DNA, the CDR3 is TGTGCCAGCAGTTTTCAAAAGGGTCCGGGGTCTGGGGCCAACGTCCTGACTTTC.

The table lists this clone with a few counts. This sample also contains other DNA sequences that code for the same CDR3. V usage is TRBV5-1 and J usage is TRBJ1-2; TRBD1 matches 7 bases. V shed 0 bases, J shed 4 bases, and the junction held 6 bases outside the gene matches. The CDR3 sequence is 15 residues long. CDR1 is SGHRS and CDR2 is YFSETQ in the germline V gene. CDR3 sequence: CASSLEAGGGYGYTF. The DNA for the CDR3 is TGCGCCAGCAGCTTGGAGGCAGGGGGAGGCTATGGCTACACCTTC.

The CDR3 protein is CASSRFRRETQYF. DNA for the CDR3: TGTGCCAGCAGTCGGTTCCGTCGAGAGACCCAGTACTTC. This chain links TRBV27 with TRBJ2-5; D not resolved. CDR3 length equals 13 residues. Germline-derived CDR1 and CDR2 are MNHEY and SMNVEV (reference sequence). V gave up 5 bases and J gave up 4 bases, with 11 bases separating them.

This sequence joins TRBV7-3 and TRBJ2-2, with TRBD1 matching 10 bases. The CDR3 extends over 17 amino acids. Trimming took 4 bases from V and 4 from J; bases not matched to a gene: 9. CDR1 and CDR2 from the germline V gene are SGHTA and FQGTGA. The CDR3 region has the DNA TGTGCCAGCAGCTCGGGACAGGGGAAGGTTGGCACCGGGGAGCTGTTTTTT. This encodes CASSSGQGKVGTGELFF.

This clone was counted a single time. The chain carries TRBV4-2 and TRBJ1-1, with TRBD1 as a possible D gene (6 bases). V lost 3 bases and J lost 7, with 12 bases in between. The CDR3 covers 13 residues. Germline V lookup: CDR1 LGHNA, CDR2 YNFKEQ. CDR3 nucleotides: TGTGCCAGCAGCCAGGGGGCGGAGGATGAAGCTTTCTTT. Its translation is CASSQGAEDEAFF.

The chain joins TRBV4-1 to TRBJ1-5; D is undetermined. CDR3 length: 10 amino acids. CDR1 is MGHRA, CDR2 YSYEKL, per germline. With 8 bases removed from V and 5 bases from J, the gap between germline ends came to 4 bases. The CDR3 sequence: CASGDQPQHF. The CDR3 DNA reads TGCGCCAGCGGAGATCAGCCCCAGCATTTT.

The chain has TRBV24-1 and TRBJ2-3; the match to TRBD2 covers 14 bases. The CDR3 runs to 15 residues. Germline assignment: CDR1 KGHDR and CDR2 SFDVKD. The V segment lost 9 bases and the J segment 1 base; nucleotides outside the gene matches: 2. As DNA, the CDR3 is TGTGCCACCCAGGGACTAGCGGGGGGCACAGATACGCAGTATTTT. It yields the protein CATQGLAGGTDTQYF.